The rows below give T cell receptor beta chains drawn from one sample of a study of blood T cell repertoires in COVID-19. The data were produced by immunoSEQ multiplex PCR, yet TCRdb's version contains in-frame clones alone and is incomplete. The sample carries about 36,000 clones, roughly 80% recorded once. The sample consisted of peripheral blood. The receptor set was obtained from a man aged 65-85 years with acute or convalescent COVID-19. CDR3s include the opening cysteine and the closing phenylalanine or tryptophan. Each record gives: V gene, CDR3 protein.

v_gene: TRBV6-2/TRBV6-3
CDR3aa: CASSYNVQGASYEQYF

v_gene: TRBV7-2
CDR3aa: CASSLRSRGGDGYTF

v_gene: TRBV21-1
CDR3aa: CASSERPSARSYNEQFF

v_gene: TRBV7-9
CDR3aa: CASSFSRGEAFF

v_gene: TRBV19
CDR3aa: CASSPTTYYTQYF

v_gene: TRBV28
CDR3aa: CASSSIRGKNEKLFF

v_gene: TRBV6-2/TRBV6-3
CDR3aa: CASSPGQGVHEQYF

v_gene: TRBV6-2/TRBV6-3
CDR3aa: CASSYQRGTSGTSDTQYF

v_gene: TRBV25-1
CDR3aa: CASSQGAGGYTF

v_gene: TRBV9
CDR3aa: CASSVATRGTGASSGANVLTF

v_gene: TRBV2
CDR3aa: CASRPDRGSQPQHF

v_gene: TRBV24-1
CDR3aa: CATSDFPSPPGELFF

v_gene: TRBV2
CDR3aa: CASSESGRGVDTDTQYF

v_gene: TRBV7-9
CDR3aa: CASSGGTYEQYF

v_gene: TRBV5-3
CDR3aa: CARSFTCSDSGNTIYF

v_gene: TRBV29-1
CDR3aa: CSVNRGDTEAFF

v_gene: TRBV4-1
CDR3aa: CASSQRRLAGVTNTGELFF

v_gene: TRBV28
CDR3aa: CASSLRVGRWGSRNEQFF

v_gene: TRBV5-1
CDR3aa: CASKTDRGASEQFF

v_gene: TRBV21-1
CDR3aa: CASSKRIRDRGLQLSGANVLTF

v_gene: TRBV18
CDR3aa: CASRSGLAGVGETQYF

v_gene: TRBV19
CDR3aa: CASSIVSHPNQPQHF

v_gene: TRBV29-1
CDR3aa: CSVSDRGALAKNIQYF

v_gene: TRBV10-1
CDR3aa: CASSESRGLNQPQHF

v_gene: TRBV6-5
CDR3aa: CASSSGRGSGNTIYF

v_gene: TRBV6-5
CDR3aa: CASSYTGSQETDEQFF

v_gene: TRBV7-2
CDR3aa: CASSLQGGGLGEQYF

v_gene: TRBV10-1
CDR3aa: CASSEGLLDPTDTQYF

v_gene: TRBV30
CDR3aa: CAWSRRQGGIGPQHF

v_gene: TRBV5-1
CDR3aa: CASSYAGLSSYEQYF

v_gene: TRBV7-2
CDR3aa: CASSGGQWNTEAFF

v_gene: TRBV27
CDR3aa: CASSSPGISGNTIYF

v_gene: TRBV3-1/TRBV3-2
CDR3aa: CASSHRTSGLLEVSYEQYF

v_gene: TRBV7-2
CDR3aa: CASSPTQTSIQYF

v_gene: TRBV28
CDR3aa: CASSLFGMETQYF

v_gene: TRBV15
CDR3aa: CATRGGLAGGNEQFF

v_gene: TRBV11-3
CDR3aa: CASSFGGAPNEQYF

v_gene: TRBV6-2/TRBV6-3
CDR3aa: CASSYSDPNTYGYTF

v_gene: TRBV30
CDR3aa: CAWSVLSGRVVIYF

v_gene: TRBV10-3
CDR3aa: CAIRASALAGSDTQYF

v_gene: TRBV7-6
CDR3aa: CASSSPDSPKPNTGELFF

v_gene: TRBV6-2/TRBV6-3
CDR3aa: CASSKQENTEAFF

v_gene: TRBV18
CDR3aa: CASSPGTSGSYNEQFF

v_gene: TRBV11-2
CDR3aa: CASSLAGLGQGINTIYF

v_gene: TRBV19
CDR3aa: CASKPPGGPSYEQYF

v_gene: TRBV30
CDR3aa: CAWARWLMNGQSGNTIYF

v_gene: TRBV6-5
CDR3aa: CASSLTGTGTEAFF

v_gene: TRBV27
CDR3aa: CASSLVAGGPRDTQYF

v_gene: TRBV7-8
CDR3aa: CASSFLDRGTEAFF

v_gene: TRBV19
CDR3aa: CASSISGAETQYF

v_gene: TRBV4-3
CDR3aa: CASSQEVRGAGEQYF

v_gene: TRBV30
CDR3aa: CAWIRQGQIAPLHF

v_gene: TRBV27
CDR3aa: CASSFWTGGAGGYGYTF

v_gene: TRBV15
CDR3aa: CATSSRDSGTNEQFF

v_gene: TRBV7-9
CDR3aa: CASSLVGDSFYEQYF